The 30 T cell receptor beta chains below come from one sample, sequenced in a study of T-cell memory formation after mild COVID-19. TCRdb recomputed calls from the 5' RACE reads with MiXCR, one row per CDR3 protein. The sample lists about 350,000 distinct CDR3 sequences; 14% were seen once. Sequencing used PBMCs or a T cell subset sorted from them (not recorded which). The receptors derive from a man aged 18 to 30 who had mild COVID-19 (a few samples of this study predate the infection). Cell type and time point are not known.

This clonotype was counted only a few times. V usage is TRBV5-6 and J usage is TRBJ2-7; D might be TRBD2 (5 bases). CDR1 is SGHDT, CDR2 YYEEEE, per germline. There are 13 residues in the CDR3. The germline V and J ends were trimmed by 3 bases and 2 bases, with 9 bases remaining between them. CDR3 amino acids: CASSSSLAYEQYF. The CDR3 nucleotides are TGTGCCAGCAGCTCATCACTAGCCTACGAGCAGTACTTC.

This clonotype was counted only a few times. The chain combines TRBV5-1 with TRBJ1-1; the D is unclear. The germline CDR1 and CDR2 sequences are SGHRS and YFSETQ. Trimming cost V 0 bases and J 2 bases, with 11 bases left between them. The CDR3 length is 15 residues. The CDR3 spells CASSLAEGVNTEAFF. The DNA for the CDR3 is TGCGCCAGCAGCTTGGCCGAGGGCGTAAACACTGAAGCTTTCTTT.

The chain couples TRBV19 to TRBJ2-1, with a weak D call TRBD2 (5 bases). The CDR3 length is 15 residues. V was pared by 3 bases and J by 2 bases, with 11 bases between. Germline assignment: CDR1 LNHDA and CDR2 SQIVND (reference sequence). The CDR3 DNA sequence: TGTGCCAGTAGTATTTCCGGGAAGGCCTACAATGAGCAGTTCTTC. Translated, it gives CASSISGKAYNEQFF.

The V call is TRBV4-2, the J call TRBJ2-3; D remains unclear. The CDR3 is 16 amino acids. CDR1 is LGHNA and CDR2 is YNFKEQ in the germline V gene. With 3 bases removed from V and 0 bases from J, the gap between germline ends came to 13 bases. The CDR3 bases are TGTGCCAGCAGCCAGGCTCCAGGATGGAGCACAGATACGCAGTATTTT. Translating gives CASSQAPGWSTDTQYF.

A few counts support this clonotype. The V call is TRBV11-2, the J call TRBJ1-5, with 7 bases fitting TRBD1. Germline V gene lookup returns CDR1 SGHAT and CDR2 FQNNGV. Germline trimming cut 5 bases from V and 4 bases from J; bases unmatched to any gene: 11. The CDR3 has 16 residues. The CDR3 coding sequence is TGTGCCAGCAGCGCCGCCGACAGGGCAAGGAATCAGCCCCAGCATTTT. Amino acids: CASSAADRARNQPQHF.

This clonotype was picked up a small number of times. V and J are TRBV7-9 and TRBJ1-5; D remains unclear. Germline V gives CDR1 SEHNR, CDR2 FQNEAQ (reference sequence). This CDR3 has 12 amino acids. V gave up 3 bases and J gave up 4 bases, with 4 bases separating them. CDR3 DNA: TGTGCCAGCAGCTTCAAAAATCAGCCCCAGCATTTT. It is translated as CASSFKNQPQHF.

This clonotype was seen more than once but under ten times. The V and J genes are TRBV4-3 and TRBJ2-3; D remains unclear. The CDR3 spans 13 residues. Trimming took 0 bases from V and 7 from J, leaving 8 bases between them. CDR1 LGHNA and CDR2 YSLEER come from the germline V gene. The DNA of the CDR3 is TGCGCCAGCAGCCAAGAGCCTTACAATACGCAGTATTTT. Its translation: CASSQEPYNTQYF.

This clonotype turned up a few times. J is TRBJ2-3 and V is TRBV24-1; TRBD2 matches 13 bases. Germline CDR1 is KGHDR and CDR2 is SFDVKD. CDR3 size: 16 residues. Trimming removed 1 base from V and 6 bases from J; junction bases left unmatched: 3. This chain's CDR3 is CATSDFGLAGADTQYF. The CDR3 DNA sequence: TGTGCCACCAGTGATTTTGGACTAGCGGGGGCGGATACGCAGTATTTT.

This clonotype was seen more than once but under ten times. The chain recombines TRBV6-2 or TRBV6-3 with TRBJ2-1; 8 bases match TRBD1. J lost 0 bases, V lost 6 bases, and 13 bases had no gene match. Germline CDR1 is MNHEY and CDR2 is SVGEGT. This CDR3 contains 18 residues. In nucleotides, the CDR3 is TGTGCCAGCAGGACCACAGACAGGGGAAGGGGCTCCTACAATGAGCAGTTCTTC. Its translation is CASRTTDRGRGSYNEQFF.

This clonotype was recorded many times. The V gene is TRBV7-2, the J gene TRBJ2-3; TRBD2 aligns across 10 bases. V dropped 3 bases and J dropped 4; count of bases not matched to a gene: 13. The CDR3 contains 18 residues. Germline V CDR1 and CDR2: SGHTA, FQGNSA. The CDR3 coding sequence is TGTGCCAGCAGCTTGGGGCCCGCCAGCGGGGGGGTCTCAGATACGCAGTATTTT. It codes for CASSLGPASGGVSDTQYF.

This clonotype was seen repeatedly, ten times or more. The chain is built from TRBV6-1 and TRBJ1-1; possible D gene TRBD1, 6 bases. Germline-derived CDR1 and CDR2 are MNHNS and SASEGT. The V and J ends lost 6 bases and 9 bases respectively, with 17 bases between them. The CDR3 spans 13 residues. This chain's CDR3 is CASRASGQPKAFF. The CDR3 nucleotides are TGTGCCAGCAGGGCGAGCGGACAGCCCAAAGCTTTCTTT.

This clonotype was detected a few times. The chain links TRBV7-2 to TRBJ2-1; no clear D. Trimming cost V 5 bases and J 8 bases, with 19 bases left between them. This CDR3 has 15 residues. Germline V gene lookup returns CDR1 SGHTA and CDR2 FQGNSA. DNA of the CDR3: TGTGCCAGCAGCCCGCTCAGGTGGCCGCACCATGAGCAGTTCTTC. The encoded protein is CASSPLRWPHHEQFF.

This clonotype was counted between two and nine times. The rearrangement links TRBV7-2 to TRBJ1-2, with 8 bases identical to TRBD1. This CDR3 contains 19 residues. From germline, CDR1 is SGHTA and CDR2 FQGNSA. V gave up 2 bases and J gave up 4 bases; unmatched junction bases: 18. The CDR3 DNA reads TGTGCCAGCAGCTTAAGGTCCGGAACAACCGGACAGGGACTCTATGGCTACACCTTC. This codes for CASSLRSGTTGQGLYGYTF.

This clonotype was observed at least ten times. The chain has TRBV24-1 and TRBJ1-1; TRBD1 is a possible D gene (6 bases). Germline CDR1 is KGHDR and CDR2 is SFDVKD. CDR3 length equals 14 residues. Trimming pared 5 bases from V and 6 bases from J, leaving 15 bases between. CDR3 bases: TGTGCCACCAGTGCCAAGGGGGAGGGAGCTGAAGCTTTCTTT. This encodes CATSAKGEGAEAFF.

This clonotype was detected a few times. The CDR3 DNA reads TGCAGTGCTAGAGACAGCCTAGGACTGTTTTTT. It encodes CSARDSLGLFF. The chain has TRBV20-1 and TRBJ1-4, with D unresolved. Germline values: CDR1 DFQATT, CDR2 SNEGSKA (reference sequence). Trimming pared 0 bases from V and 13 bases from J, leaving 9 bases between. This CDR3 region has 11 residues.

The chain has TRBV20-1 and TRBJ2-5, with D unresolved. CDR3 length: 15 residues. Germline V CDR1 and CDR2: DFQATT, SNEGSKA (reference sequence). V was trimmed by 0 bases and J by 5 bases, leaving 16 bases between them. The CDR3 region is CSARDGSRAEETQYF. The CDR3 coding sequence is TGCAGTGCTAGAGATGGGTCGAGAGCTGAGGAGACCCAGTACTTC.

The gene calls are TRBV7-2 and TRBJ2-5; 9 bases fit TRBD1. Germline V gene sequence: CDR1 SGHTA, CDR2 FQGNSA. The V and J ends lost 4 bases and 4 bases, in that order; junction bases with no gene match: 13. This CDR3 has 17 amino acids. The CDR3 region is CASSSGTGTGPRETQYF. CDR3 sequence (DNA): TGTGCCAGCAGCTCGGGAACCGGGACAGGGCCGAGAGAGACCCAGTACTTC.

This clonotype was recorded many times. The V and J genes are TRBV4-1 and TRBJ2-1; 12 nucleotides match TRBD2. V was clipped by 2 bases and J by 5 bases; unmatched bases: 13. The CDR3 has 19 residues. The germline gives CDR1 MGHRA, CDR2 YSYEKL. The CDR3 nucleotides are TGCGCCAGCAGCCAACTCCCGGCAGCTAGCGGGGGGGTGCACAATGAGCAGTTCTTC. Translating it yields CASSQLPAASGGVHNEQFF.

The CDR3 spells CASSFSGGGHNEQFF. The CDR3, as DNA: TGTGCCAGCAGCTTTTCTGGCGGGGGGCACAATGAGCAGTTCTTC. The chain recombines TRBV13 with TRBJ2-1; 8 nucleotides match TRBD2. Germline V gene data show CDR1 as PRHDT and CDR2 as FYEKMQ (reference sequence). The CDR3 runs to 15 residues. The V gene end was trimmed by 3 bases and the J gene end by 5 bases; junction bases not matched to a gene: 6.

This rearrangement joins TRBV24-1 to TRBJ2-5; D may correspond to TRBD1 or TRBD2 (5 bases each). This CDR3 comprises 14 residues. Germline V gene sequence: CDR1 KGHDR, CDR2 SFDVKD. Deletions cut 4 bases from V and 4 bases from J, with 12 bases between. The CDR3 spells CATSDPGRRETQYF. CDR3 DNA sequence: TGTGCCACCAGTGACCCGGGACGGAGAGAGACCCAGTACTTC.

The CDR3 bases are TGTGCCAGCAGGACTCAACTTAGCACAGATACGCAGTATTTT. It encodes CASRTQLSTDTQYF. The V and J genes are TRBV2 and TRBJ2-3; D unresolved. CDR1 SNHLY and CDR2 FYNNEI come from the germline V gene. The V end was cut by 6 bases, the J end by 0 bases, with 10 bases between. This CDR3 has 14 residues.

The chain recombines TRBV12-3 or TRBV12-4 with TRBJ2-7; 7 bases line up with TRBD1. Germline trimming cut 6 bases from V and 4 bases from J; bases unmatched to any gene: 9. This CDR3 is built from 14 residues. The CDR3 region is CASSPGTVNYEQYF. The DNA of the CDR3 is TGTGCCAGCAGCCCCGGGACAGTGAATTACGAGCAGTACTTC.

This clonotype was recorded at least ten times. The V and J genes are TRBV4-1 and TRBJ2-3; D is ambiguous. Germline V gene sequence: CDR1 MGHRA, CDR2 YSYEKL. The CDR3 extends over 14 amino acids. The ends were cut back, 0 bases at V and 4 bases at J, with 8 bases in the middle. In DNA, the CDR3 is TGCGCCAGCAGCCAAGATCTTAGTCCAGATACGCAGTATTTT. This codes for CASSQDLSPDTQYF.

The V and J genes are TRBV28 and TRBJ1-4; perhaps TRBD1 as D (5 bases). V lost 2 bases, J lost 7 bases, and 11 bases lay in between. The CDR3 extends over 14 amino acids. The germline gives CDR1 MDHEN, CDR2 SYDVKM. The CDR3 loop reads CASSLIGAPEKLFF. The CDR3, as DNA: TGTGCCAGCAGTTTAATCGGGGCTCCTGAAAAACTGTTTTTT.

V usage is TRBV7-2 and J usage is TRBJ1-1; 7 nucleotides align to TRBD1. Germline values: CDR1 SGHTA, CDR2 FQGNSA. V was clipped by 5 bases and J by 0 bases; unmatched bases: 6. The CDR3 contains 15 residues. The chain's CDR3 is CASSLSGQLNTEAFF. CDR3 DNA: TGTGCCAGCAGCCTTTCGGGACAGCTGAACACTGAAGCTTTCTTT.

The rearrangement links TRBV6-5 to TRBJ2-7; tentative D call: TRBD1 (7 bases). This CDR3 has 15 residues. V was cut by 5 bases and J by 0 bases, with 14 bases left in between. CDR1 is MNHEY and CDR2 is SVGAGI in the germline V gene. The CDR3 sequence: CASSGGQGGSYEQYV. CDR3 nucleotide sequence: TGTGCCAGCAGTGGCGGGCAGGGGGGCTCCTACGAGCAGTACGTC.

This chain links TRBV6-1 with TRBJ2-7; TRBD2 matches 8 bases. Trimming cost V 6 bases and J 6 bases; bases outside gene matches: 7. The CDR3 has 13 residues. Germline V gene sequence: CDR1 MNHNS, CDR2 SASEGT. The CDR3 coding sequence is TGTGCCAGCAGCATCGGGGGGGGCGGCGAGCAGTACTTC. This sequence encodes CASSIGGGGEQYF.

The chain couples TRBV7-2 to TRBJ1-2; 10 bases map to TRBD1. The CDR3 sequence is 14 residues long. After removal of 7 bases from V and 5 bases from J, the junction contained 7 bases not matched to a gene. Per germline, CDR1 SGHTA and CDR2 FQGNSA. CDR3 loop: CASKETGGNYGYTF. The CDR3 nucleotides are TGTGCCAGCAAAGAGACAGGGGGCAATTATGGCTACACCTTC.

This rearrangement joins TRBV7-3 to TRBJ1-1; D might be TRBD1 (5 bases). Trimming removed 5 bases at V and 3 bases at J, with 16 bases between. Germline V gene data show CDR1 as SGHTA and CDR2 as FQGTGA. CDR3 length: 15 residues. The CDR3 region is CASSRNTGTDTEAFF. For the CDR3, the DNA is TGTGCCAGCAGCCGAAATACGGGGACGGACACTGAAGCTTTCTTT.

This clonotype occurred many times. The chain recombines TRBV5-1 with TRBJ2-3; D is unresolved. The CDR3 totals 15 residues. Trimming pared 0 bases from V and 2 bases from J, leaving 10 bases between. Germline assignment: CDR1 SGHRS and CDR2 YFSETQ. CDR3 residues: CASSLVARSTDTQYF. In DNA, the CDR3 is TGCGCCAGCAGCTTGGTCGCCCGATCCACAGATACGCAGTATTTT.